Reported below is one TCR beta chain. The clone's antigen remains unknown. Base quality data are lacking; no much larger clone is found one base away. The sample belongs to a study of T cell responses to AZD1222 COVID-19 vaccine (dated by TCRdb to 2020 to 2022). Regarding the study in general: A total of 230 to 250 trial participants underwent TCR sequencing, of whom 200 to 220 received two doses of AZD1222 and around 25 received two doses of the MenACWY control vaccine. Trial participants were enrolled by age into subgroups of 18-55, 56-69 and 70-plus years, and about 150, 27 and 61 TCR-sequenced participants, respectively, were included in these subgroups.

Cut back by 6 bases and 6 bases, the V and J ends lie 9 bases apart. Counted from cysteine to phenylalanine, this CDR3 has 12 amino acids. Only CDR3 DNA is held: 36 bases, read in frame from base 1. Summary of the overall study and its limitations: Because no samples from the day 14 peak response were available, repertoires could be characterized only after the peak T cell response. Spike-specific TCR breadth and depth rose significantly after two AZD1222 doses compared with day 0 and with MenACWY recipients. Participants were mostly white British and included more females than males, and it was suggested by the authors that clonal diversity may have been underestimated. The whole spike protein was spanned by vaccine-associated CD4 TCRs, and dominant responses were seen in regions 160-218 and 743-854. Epitopes outside the regions mutated in the B.1.351 and B.1.1.7 variants were reportedly recognized by nearly half of the unique spike-specific TCRs. Conclusions about previously exposed vaccinees are limited, since just a handful of AZD1222 recipients were seropositive for SARS-CoV-2 at baseline. The 56-69-year group was small, and its depth increase did not reach significance, likely because of low power.

The CDR3 regions of human TCRbeta chains were analyzed by immunosequencing. From the authors' description of their analysis: TCRs in the repertoires were matched against a reference library of SARS-CoV-2-specific TCRs that had been generated with the MIRA antigen-specificity platform. Breadth was defined as the fraction of unique TCRs that were SARS-CoV-2-associated. Depth was defined as the fraction of total T cells that were SARS-CoV-2-associated. Each spike-specific TCR was assigned to its reactive spike region and to a CD4 or CD8 class using the MIRA data. Log10-transformed breadth and depth values were compared by one-way ANOVA with Sidak's multiple comparisons tests. TCRdb stores this immuneACCESS table with in-frame sequences only. Part of the clones is absent; in the studies checked, under half of the shortfall reflects unresolved V genes, and no reason is known for the rest. The D gene and trimming were derived from the DNA, and the V and J assignments and clone size from that table. The table for this sample lists under 200,000 clones; about 88% of them were counted only once. Clones ranked in the top ten supply roughly a quarter of the sample.

The intended sense of this specimen's time point label: about 28 days (+/-7) after the second vaccine dose. Because spike-specific TCR depth and breadth did not differ between the two schedules, AZD1222 recipients who got a second dose at roughly 4 weeks were pooled with those who got a second dose at roughly 12 weeks. Vaccinee samples were obtained from the UK trials COV001 and COV002, which included a single-blind randomized controlled phase 2/3 trial of AZD1222 (ChAdOx1 nCoV-19) in healthy adults. For TCRbeta chain sequencing, PBMC samples from trial participants were taken at day 0 and at day 28 after the second dose.

Here the chain combines TRBV23-1 and TRBJ2-1; a weak D assignment points to TRBD2 (5 bases agree). TRBV23-1 is an ORF, and what it does is uncertain. Sequences were derived from peripheral blood, sampled 28 days after the second AZD1222 dose. The TCR comes from an adult who received the AZD1222 COVID-19 vaccine. The CDR3 in this case is CASSRRSNEQFF. The bases are TGCGCCAGCAGCCGGAGGAGCAATGAGCAGTTCTTC.